This is a list of T cell receptor beta chains from one sample in a study of post-analysis software for immune sequencing data. TCRdb used MiXCR to reprocess the PCR reads, holding one entry per CDR3 protein. The data show roughly 400,000 distinct CDR3 sequences, 35% to 45% seen once. The sequenced sample was blood. The source of these receptors is a girl under 10 years old with multiple sclerosis. The conserved cysteine and the conserved F or W are not part of the CDR3 here. The size of a clone is reported for some rows only, either as once, few or many, or as a class for expanded clones.

V gene: TRBV3-1; clone size: -; CDR3 length: 13; CDR3 protein: ASSQDSTRGQPQH
V gene: TRBV5-8; clone size: few; CDR3 length: 11; CDR3 protein: AGGLAGYNEQF
V gene: TRBV28; clone size: few; CDR3 length: 10; CDR3 protein: ASRGSLSEQY
V gene: TRBV7-6; clone size: few; CDR3 length: 13; CDR3 protein: ASSLGDRDSYEQY
V gene: TRBV11-2; clone size: -; CDR3 length: 9; CDR3 protein: ASSGQGTQY
V gene: TRBV14; clone size: -; CDR3 length: 12; CDR3 protein: ASSHAGRDYEQY
V gene: TRBV4-1; clone size: -; CDR3 length: 9; CDR3 protein: ASQYQDTQY
V gene: TRBV25-1; clone size: -; CDR3 length: 10; CDR3 protein: ASSQIGTEAF
V gene: TRBV6-1; clone size: -; CDR3 length: 16; CDR3 protein: ASSDPLSGVRPNTEAF
V gene: TRBV7-9; clone size: -; CDR3 length: 12; CDR3 protein: ASSLTPGPDTQY